This T cell receptor beta chain was identified during a study of cytomegalovirus exposure and HLA in healthy donors. As for the study in general: An analysis done earlier identified 100 million to 140 million unique TCR beta sequences from approximately 170 million T cells.

CDR1 and CDR2 (germline): LGHNA, YNFKEQ. V gave up 6 bases and J gave up 5 bases, with 16 bases separating them. This CDR3 region has 14 residues. A multiplex PCR was run with 60 Vbeta primers and 13 Jbeta primers. The data were produced by immunoSEQ multiplex PCR, yet TCRdb's version contains in-frame clones alone and is incomplete. The sample records some 160,000 clones, around 83% being singletons. Study conclusions and caveats: Available immune exposure information covered CMV serostatus only. Association with HLA alleles at 0.05 false discovery rate was found for 16,951 TCR beta sequences in a later analysis. Segments of the TCR beta V type were, in most cases, productive about 90% or about 30% of the time in an earlier analysis.

About this clone: Its antigen is unknown.

The receptor's source is a man in his thirties or forties in good health and CMV-seropositive. Material for sequencing was PBMCs. The chain is built from TRBV4-2 and TRBJ2-5; the D is unclear. The DNA of the CDR3 is TGTGCCAGCAGAATGTCCGAGGCGCTGGAGACCCAGTACTTC. Its translation: CASRMSEALETQYF.